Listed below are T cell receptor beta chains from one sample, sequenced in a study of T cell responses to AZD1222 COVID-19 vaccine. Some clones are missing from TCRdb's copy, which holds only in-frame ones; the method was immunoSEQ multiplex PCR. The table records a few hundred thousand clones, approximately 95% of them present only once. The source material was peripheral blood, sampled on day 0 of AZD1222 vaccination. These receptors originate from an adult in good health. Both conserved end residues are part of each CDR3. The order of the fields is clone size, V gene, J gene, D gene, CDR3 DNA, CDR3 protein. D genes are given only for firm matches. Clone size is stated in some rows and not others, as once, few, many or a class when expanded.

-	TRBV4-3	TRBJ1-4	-	TGCGCCAGCAGCCACGCCCCGACTCATGAAAAACTGTTTTTT	CASSHAPTHEKLFF
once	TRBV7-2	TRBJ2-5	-	TGTGCCAGCAGCCAAGGGGCGGCATCGGAGACCCAGTACTTC	CASSQGAASETQYF
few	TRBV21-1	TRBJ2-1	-	TGTGCCAGCAGCAAGATTACCTCGGACAGGTGCTCCTACAATGAGCAGTTCTTC	CASSKITSDRCSYNEQFF
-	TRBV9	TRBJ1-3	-	TGTGCCAGCAGCGTAGAGCCCAACTCTGGAAACACCATATATTTT	CASSVEPNSGNTIYF
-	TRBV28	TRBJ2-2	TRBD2	TGTGCCAGCACCCGGGGGGGAATAAACACCGGGGAGCTGTTTTTT	CASTRGGINTGELFF
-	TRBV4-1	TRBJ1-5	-	TGCGCCAGCAGCCAAGATAGGTTAGGGGGGGTTCAGCCCCAGCATTTT	CASSQDRLGGVQPQHF
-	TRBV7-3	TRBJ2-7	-	TGTGCCAGCAGCTTAGGAGTGGGAGTTACCTACGAGCAGTACTTC	CASSLGVGVTYEQYF
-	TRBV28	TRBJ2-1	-	TGTGCCAGCAGTTTAGTAGCGGTGGGCTACAATGAGCAGTTCTTC	CASSLVAVGYNEQFF
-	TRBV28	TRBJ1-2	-	TGTGCCAGCAGTGACCCGGGACCCTATGGCTACACCTTC	CASSDPGPYGYTF
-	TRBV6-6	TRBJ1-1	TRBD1	TGTGCCAGCAGTACAGGGGCGGGGAACACTGAAGCTTTCTTT	CASSTGAGNTEAFF
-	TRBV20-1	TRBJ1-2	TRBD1	TGCAGTGCTGGGACAGTATGGGGCTACACCTTC	CSAGTVWGYTF
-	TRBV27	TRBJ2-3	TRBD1	TGTGCCAGCAGGAGGTGGGGACAGGGGGCAGATACGCAGTATTTT	CASRRWGQGADTQYF
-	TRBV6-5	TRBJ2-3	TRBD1	TGTGCCAGCAGGGACAGGGTCTCAGATACGCAGTATTTT	CASRDRVSDTQYF
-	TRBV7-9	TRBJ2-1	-	TGTGCCAGCAGCTTAGCCTTAGGGGGTGAGCAGTTCTTC	CASSLALGGEQFF
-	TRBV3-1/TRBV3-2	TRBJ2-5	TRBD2	TGTGCCAGCAGCCTCTCGGGGACTAGCGGTGAGACCCAGTACTTC	CASSLSGTSGETQYF
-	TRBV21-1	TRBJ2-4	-	TGTGCCAGCAGCCCCTGCCGGGACAGGGGGTTTATTGCCAAAAACATTCAGTACTTC	CASSPCRDRGFIAKNIQYF
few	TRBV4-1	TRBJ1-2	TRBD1	TGCGCCAGCAGCCAACCGGGACAGGGGAAAGGCTACACCTTC	CASSQPGQGKGYTF
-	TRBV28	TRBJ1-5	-	TGTGCCAGCAGCTCCTCGGGGCAGCCCCAGCATTTT	CASSSSGQPQHF
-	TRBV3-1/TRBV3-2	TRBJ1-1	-	TGTGCCACCGGGGGGTTTCGAAACACTGAAGCTTTCTTT	CATGGFRNTEAFF
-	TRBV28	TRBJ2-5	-	TGTGCCAGCAGCACTCCGGGAGTGGCTGCTGAGACCCAGTACTTC	CASSTPGVAAETQYF
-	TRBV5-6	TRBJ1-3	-	TGTGCCAGCAGCTTGGCGGACACCATATATTTT	CASSLADTIYF
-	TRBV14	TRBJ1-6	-	TGTGCCAGCAGCCCCTTTAATTCACCCCTCCACTTT	CASSPFNSPLHF
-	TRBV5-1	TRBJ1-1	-	TGCGCCAGCTCCCAGAGACAGCAGACTGAAGCTTTCTTT	CASSQRQQTEAFF
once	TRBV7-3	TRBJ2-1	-	TGTGCCAGCAGCTTAGACTCGAATGAGCAGTTCTTC	CASSLDSNEQFF
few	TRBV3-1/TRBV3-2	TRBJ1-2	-	TGTGCCAGCAGCCCAGCCAGCGCTAACTATGGCTACACCTTC	CASSPASANYGYTF
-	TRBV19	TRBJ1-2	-	TGTGCCAGTAGTATGGGAGCTAACTATGGCTACACCTTC	CASSMGANYGYTF
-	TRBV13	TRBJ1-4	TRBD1	TGTGCCAGCAGCCGGGGGACAGGGACTAATGAAAAACTGTTTTTT	CASSRGTGTNEKLFF
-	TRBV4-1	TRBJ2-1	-	TGCGCCAGCAGCCAACCCTACAGGGATAGGCCGGACAATGAGCAGTTCTTC	CASSQPYRDRPDNEQFF
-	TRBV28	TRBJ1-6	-	TGTGCCAGCAGTTCCCAGAGCTCCTATAATTCACCCCTCCACTTT	CASSSQSSYNSPLHF
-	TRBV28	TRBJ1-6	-	TGTGCCAGCAGCCCTGACAGTTATTCACCCCTCCACTTT	CASSPDSYSPLHF
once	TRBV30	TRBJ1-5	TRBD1	TGTGCCTGGAGTGGCGGACAGGGTAATCAGCCCCAGCATTTT	CAWSGGQGNQPQHF
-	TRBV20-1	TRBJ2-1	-	TGCAGGGACCCCAGGTGGAATGAGCAGTTCTTC	CRDPRWNEQFF
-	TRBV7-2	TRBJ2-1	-	TGTGCCAGCAGCTTAGGTCCCCACCGGAGTGAGCAGTTCTTC	CASSLGPHRSEQFF
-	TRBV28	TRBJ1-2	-	TGTGCCAGCAGTCCCCGTACCGGGGGCTACACCTTC	CASSPRTGGYTF
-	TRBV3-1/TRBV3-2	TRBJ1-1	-	TGTGCCAGCAGCCAAGGGACGGTCACTGAAGCTTTCTTT	CASSQGTVTEAFF
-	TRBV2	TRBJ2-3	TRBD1	TGTGCCAGAACGACAGGGGCGTTCGCCACAGATACGCAGTATTTT	CARTTGAFATDTQYF
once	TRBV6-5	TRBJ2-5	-	TGTGCCAGCAGTCAGCCAGGCGCCCCCCAGTACTTC	CASSQPGAPQYF
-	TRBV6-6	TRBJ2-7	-	TGTGCCAGCAGTTACCTCGAGACCCACTACGAGCAGTACTTC	CASSYLETHYEQYF
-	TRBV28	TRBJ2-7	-	TGTGCCAGCAGTTTGAAGGCGGTGCAGTACTTC	CASSLKAVQYF
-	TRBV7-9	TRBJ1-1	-	TGTGCCAGCAATGCAGGCCCTATCGTGAACACTGAAGCTTTCTTT	CASNAGPIVNTEAFF
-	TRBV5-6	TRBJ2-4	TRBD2	TGTGCCAGCAGCTCCAGACCCGCGGGGGGGCTCAGCATTCAGTACTTC	CASSSRPAGGLSIQYF
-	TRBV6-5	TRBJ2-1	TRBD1	TGTGCCAGCAGTTGGGACAGGGGCAATGAGCAGTTCTTC	CASSWDRGNEQFF
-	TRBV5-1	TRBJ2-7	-	TGCGCCAGCAGCAGAACTGGGCCGGAGTGGTACTTC	CASSRTGPEWYF
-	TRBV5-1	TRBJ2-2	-	TGCGCCAGCAAGGGTAGCGTTAACACCGGGGAGCTGTTTTTT	CASKGSVNTGELFF
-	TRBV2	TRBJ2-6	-	TGTGCCAGCAGTTCCAGTACACGGTCAGGGGCCAACGTCCTGACTTTC	CASSSSTRSGANVLTF